This TCR beta chain derives from a study of technical replicates of blood from a few donors. Here immunoSEQ multiplex PCR was the method, and the copy in TCRdb shows in-frame clones only, minus some. This table has 80,000 to 100,000 clones, about 96% appearing once. The sequenced material came from T cells isolated from PBMCs. The source of this sequence is a human donor in good health.

CDR3 protein: CASRGGSGSKQYF. The CDR3, as DNA: TGTGCCAGCAGGGGAGGGTCTGGCAGTAAGCAGTACTTC. The V and J genes are TRBV6-5 and TRBJ2-7, with 7 bases matching TRBD2. The CDR3 extends over 13 amino acids. After removal of 6 bases from V and 8 bases from J, the junction contained 10 bases not matched to a gene. Germline lookup yields CDR1 MNHEY and CDR2 SVGAGI.